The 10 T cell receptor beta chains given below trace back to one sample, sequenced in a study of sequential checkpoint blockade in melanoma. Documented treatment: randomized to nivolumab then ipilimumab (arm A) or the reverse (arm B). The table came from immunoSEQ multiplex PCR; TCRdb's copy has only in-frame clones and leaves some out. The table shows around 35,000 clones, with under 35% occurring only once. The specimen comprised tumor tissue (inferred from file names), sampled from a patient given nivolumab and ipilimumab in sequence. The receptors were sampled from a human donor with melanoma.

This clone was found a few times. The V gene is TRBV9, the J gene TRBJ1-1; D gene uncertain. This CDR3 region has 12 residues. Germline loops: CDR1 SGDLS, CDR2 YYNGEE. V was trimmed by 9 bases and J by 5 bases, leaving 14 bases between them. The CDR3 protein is CATMTPGTEAFF. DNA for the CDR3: TGTGCCACCATGACACCTGGGACTGAAGCTTTCTTT.

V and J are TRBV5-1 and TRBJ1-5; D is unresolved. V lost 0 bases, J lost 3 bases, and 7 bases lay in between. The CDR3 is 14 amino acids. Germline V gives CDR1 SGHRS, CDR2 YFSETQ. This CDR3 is CASSLDSINQPQHF. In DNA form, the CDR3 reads TGCGCCAGCAGCTTGGACAGTATCAATCAGCCCCAGCATTTT. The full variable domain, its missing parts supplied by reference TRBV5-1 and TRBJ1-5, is KAGVTQTPRYLIKTRGQQVTLSCSPISGHRSVSWYQQTPGQGLQFLFEYFSETQRNKGNFPGRFSGRQFSNSRSEMNVSTLELGDSALYLCASSLDSINQPQHFGDGTRLSIL.

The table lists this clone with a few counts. The CDR3 protein is CASSFWGPDTGELFF. The CDR3 bases are TGTGCCAGCAGCTTTTGGGGGCCGGACACCGGGGAGCTGTTTTTT. The chain recombines TRBV11-3 with TRBJ2-2, with a weak D call TRBD1 (6 bases). Germline CDR1 SGHNT, CDR2 YENEEA. This CDR3 comprises 15 residues. V was pared by 3 bases and J by 3 bases, with 11 bases between.

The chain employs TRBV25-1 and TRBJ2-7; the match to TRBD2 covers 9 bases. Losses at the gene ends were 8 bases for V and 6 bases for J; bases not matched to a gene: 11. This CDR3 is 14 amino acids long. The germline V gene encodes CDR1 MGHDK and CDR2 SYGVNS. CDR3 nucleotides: TGTGCCAGCTCCCCCCGCGGTAGCGGGGGCGAGCAGTACTTC. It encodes CASSPRGSGGEQYF.

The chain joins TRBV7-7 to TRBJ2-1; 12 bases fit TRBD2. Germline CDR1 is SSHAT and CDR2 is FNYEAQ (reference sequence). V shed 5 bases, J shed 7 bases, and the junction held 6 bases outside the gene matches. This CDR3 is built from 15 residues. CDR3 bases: TGTGCCAGCAGCCGTCTAGCGGGAGGGGTAAATGAGCAGTTCTTC. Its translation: CASSRLAGGVNEQFF.

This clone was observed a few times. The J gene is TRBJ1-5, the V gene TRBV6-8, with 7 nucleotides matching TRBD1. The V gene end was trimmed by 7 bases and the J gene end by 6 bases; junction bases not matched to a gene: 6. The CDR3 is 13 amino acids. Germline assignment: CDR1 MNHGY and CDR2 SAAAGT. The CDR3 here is CASTDRDRQPQHF. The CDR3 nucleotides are TGTGCCAGCACCGACAGGGACCGTCAGCCCCAGCATTTT.

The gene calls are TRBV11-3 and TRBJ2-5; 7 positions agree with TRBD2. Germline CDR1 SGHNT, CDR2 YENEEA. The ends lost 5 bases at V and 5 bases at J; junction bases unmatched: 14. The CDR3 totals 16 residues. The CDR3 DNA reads TGTGCCAGCAGCCCCGGGGGGACCGGTTTCCCTGAGACCCAGTACTTC. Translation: CASSPGGTGFPETQYF.

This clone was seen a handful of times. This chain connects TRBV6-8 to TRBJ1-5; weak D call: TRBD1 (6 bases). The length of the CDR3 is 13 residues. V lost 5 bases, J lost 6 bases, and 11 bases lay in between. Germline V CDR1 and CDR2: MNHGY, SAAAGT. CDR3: CASSAQGSQPQHF. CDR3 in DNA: TGTGCCAGCAGTGCACAGGGAAGTCAGCCCCAGCATTTT.

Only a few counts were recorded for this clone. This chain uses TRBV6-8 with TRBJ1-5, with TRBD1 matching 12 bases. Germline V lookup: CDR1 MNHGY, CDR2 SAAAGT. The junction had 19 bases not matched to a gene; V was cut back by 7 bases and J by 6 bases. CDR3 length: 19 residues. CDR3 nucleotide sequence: TGTGCCAGCACCGGACTGGGAGGGACAGGGGGCTTGATCACTCAGCCCCAGCATTTT. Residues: CASTGLGGTGGLITQPQHF.

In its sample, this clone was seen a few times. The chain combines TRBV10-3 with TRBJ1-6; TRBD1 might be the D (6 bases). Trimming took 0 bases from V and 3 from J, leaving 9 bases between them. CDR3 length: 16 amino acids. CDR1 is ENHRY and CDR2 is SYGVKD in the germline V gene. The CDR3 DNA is TGTGCCATCAGTGAGTCGGAGACAGGCTATAATTCACCCCTCCACTTT. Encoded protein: CAISESETGYNSPLHF.